Listed below are T cell receptor beta chains from one sample, sequenced in a study of control samples from healthy donors and cancer patients. Clones were sequenced by immunoSEQ multiplex PCR, and TCRdb holds only the in-frame ones, with some missing. This table has about 63,000 clones, 70% to 90% appearing once. Source material: PBMCs. The receptor set was obtained from a woman aged 55-70 years with lung cancer. CDR3s include the opening cysteine and the closing phenylalanine or tryptophan. Fields, in order: D gene, J gene, clone size, V gene, CDR3 protein, CDR3 DNA. A D gene is named only where the DNA matches it firmly. Where a row states a size, it is once, few, many or the class of an expanded clone; other rows omit it.

>TRBD2|TRBJ2-5|.|TRBV9
CASSPVGGVGETQYF
TGTGCCAGCAGCCCAGTGGGGGGGGTAGGAGAGACCCAGTACTTC
>.|TRBJ1-2|.|TRBV25-1
CASSEFRYRGYTF
TGTGCCAGCAGTGAATTCAGGTATCGGGGCTACACCTTC
>TRBD1|TRBJ1-6|once|TRBV5-6
CASSLAWTGRISPLHF
TGTGCCAGCAGCTTGGCCTGGACAGGAAGAATTTCACCCCTCCACTTT
>.|TRBJ2-7|.|TRBV5-6
CASSLVGPYEQYF
TGTGCCAGCAGCTTGGTAGGCCCCTACGAGCAGTACTTC
>.|TRBJ1-1|.|TRBV6-5
CASSRTPKNTEAFF
TGTGCCAGCAGCAGGACACCAAAGAACACTGAAGCTTTCTTT
>.|TRBJ2-5|.|TRBV21-1
CASSKCPGGEETQYF
TGTGCCAGCAGCAAATGTCCGGGGGGAGAAGAGACCCAGTACTTC
>.|TRBJ2-1|once|TRBV9
CASSVGGPRALQNEQFF
TGTGCCAGCAGCGTAGGGGGGCCCCGGGCACTACAGAATGAGCAGTTCTTC
>.|TRBJ1-1|.|TRBV12-5
CASGLNSNTEAFF
TGTGCTAGTGGTTTGAATTCTAACACTGAAGCTTTCTTT
>TRBD2|TRBJ2-5|.|TRBV13
CASSLVGRGRAGETQYF
TGTGCCAGCAGCTTAGTAGGGCGCGGGAGGGCTGGGGAGACCCAGTACTTC
>.|TRBJ1-1|.|TRBV11-2
CASSTQGQLNTEAFF
TGTGCCAGCAGCACCCAGGGACAACTAAACACTGAAGCTTTCTTT
>.|TRBJ1-1|.|TRBV5-5
CASSSIGTAAFF
TGTGCCAGCAGCTCTATCGGGACGGCCGCTTTCTTT
>TRBD1|TRBJ1-5|.|TRBV9
CASSPGGREDQPQHF
TGTGCCAGCAGCCCAGGGGGTAGGGAGGATCAGCCCCAGCATTTT
>.|TRBJ1-1|.|TRBV7-2
CASSLMGAEAFF
TGTGCCAGCAGCTTAATGGGGGCTGAAGCTTTCTTT
>.|TRBJ2-5|.|TRBV5-8
CASRGGGTETQYF
TGTGCCAGCAGAGGAGGGGGCACAGAGACCCAGTACTTC
>TRBD2|TRBJ2-1|.|TRBV30
CAWSSQGLGSEQFF
TGTGCCTGGAGTAGTCAGGGACTAGGATCTGAGCAGTTCTTC
>.|TRBJ2-7|.|TRBV6-6
CASSSLGGNEQYF
TGTGCCAGCAGTAGCCTTGGAGGGAACGAGCAGTACTTC
>TRBD2|TRBJ2-1|.|TRBV3-1/TRBV3-2
CASSQLAGRNNEQFF
TGTGCCAGCAGCCAACTAGCGGGACGAAACAATGAGCAGTTCTTC